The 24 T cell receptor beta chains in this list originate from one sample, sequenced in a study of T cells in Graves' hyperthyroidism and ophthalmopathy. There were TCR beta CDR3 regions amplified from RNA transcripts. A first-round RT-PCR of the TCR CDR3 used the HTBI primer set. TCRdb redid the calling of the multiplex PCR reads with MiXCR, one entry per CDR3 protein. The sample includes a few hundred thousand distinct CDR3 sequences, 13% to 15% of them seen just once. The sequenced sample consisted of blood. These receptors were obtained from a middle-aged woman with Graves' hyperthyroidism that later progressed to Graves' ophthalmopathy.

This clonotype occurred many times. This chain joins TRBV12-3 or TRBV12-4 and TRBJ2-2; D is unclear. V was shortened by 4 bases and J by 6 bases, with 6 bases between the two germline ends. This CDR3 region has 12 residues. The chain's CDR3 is CASSWEPGELFF. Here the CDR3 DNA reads TGTGCCAGCAGTTGGGAACCCGGGGAGCTGTTTTTT.

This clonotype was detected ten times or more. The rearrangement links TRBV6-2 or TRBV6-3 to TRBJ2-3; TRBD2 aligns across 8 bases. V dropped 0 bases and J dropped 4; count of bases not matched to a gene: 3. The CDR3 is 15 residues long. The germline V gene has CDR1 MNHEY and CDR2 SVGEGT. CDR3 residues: CASSYSSGSADTQYF. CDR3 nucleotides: TGTGCCAGCAGTTACTCGAGCGGGAGTGCAGATACGCAGTATTTT.

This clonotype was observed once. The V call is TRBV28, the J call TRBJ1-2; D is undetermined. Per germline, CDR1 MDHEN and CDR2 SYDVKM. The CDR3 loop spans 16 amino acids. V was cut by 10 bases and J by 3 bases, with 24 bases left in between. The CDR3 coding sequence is TGTGCCACCAGCCTCCAAATGGTGGGTGGGTACTATGGCTACACCTTC. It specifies CATSLQMVGGYYGYTF.

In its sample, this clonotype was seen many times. The CDR3 DNA sequence: TGTGCCACCAGCAGAGATCGGGCAGGGAGCCAGCCCCAGCATTTT. Its translation: CATSRDRAGSQPQHF. The chain employs TRBV15 and TRBJ1-5; maybe TRBD1 (5 bases). The V end was cut by 0 bases, the J end by 7 bases, with 13 bases between. Germline assignment: CDR1 LNHNV and CDR2 YYDKDF (reference sequence). This CDR3 spans 15 amino acids.

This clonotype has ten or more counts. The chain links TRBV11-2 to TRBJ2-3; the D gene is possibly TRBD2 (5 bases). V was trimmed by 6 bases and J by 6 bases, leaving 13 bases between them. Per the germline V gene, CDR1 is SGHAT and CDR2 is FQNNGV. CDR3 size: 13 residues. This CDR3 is CASSRTPVDTQYF. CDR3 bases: TGTGCCAGCAGTAGGACTCCTGTGGATACGCAGTATTTT.

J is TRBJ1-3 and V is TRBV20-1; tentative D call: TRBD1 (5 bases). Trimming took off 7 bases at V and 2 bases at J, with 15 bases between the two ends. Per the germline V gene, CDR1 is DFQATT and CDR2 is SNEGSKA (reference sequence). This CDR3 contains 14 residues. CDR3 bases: TGCAGTGTCCTGGGAGTAGGGGCTGGAAACACCATATATTTT. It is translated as CSVLGVGAGNTIYF.

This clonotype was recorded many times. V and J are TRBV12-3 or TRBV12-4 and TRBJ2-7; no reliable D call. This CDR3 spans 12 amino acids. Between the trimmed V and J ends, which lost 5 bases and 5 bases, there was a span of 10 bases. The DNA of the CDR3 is TGTGCCAGCAGTGCTTGGAGTGACGAGCAGTACTTC. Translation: CASSAWSDEQYF.

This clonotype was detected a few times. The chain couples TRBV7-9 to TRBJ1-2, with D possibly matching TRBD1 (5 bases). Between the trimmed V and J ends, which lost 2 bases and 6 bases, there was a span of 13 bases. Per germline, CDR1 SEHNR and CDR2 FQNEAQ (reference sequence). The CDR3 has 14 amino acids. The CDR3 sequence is CASSLRRVDHGYTF. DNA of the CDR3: TGTGCCAGCAGCTTACGCAGGGTTGACCATGGCTACACCTTC.

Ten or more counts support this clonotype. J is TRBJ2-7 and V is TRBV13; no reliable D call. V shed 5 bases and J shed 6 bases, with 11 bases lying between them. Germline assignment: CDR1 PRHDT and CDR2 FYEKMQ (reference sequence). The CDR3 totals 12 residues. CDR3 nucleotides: TGTGCCAGCAGCCCCCGGTATTCCGAGCAGTACTTC. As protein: CASSPRYSEQYF.

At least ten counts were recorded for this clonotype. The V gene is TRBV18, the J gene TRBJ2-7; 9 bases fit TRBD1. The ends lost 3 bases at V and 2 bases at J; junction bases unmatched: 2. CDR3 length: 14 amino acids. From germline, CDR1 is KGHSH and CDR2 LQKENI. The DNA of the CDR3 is TGTGCCAGCTCACCCGGGACAGGGCCCTACGAGCAGTACTTC. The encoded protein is CASSPGTGPYEQYF.

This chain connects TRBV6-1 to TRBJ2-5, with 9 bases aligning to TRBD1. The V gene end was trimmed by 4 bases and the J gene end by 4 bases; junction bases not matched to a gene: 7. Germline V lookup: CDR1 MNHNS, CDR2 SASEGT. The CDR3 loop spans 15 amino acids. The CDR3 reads CASSAGQGRGETQYF. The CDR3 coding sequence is TGTGCCAGCAGTGCGGGACAGGGAAGAGGAGAGACCCAGTACTTC.

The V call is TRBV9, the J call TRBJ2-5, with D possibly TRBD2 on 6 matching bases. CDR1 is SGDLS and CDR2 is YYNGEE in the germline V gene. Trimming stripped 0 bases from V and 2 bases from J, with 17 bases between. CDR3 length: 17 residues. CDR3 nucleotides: TGTGCCAGCAGCGTAGCATCGGGAGAGGTATTTCAAGAGACCCAGTACTTC. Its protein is CASSVASGEVFQETQYF. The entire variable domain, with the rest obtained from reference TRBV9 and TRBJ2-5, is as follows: DSGVTQTPKHLITATGQRVTLRCSPRSGDLSVYWYQQSLDQGLQFLIQYYNGEERAKGNILERFSAQQFPDLHSELNLSSLELGDSALYFCASSVASGEVFQETQYFGPGTRLLVL.

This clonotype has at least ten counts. The CDR3: CASSPGAGTGELFF. The CDR3 nucleotides read TGTGCCAGCAGTCCCGGCGCCGGGACCGGGGAGCTGTTTTTT. The chain employs TRBV7-3 and TRBJ2-2; D is undetermined. Germline V gene data show CDR1 as SGHTA and CDR2 as FQGTGA. Trimming removed 6 bases from V and 5 bases from J, with 13 bases in between. The CDR3 length is 14 residues.

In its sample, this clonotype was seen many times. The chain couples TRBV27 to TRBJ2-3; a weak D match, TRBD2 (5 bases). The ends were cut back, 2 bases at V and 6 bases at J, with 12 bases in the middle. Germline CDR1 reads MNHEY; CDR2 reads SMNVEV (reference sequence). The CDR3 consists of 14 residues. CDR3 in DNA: TGTGCCAGCAGTTTAACGGAGCGAGGGGATACGCAGTATTTT. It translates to CASSLTERGDTQYF.

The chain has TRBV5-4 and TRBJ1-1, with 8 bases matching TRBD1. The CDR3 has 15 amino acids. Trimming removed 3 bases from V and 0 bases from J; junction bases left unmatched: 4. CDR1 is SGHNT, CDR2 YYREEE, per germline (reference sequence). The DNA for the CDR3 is TGTGCCAGCAGCTCCGGACAGGGCTTGAACACTGAAGCTTTCTTT. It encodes CASSSGQGLNTEAFF.

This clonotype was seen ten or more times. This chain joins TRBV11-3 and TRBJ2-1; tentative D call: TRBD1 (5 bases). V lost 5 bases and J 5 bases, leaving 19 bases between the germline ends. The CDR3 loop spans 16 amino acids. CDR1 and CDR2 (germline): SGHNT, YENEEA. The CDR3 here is CASSKRGGTTHNEQFF. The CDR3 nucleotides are TGTGCCAGCAGCAAAAGGGGCGGAACAACCCACAATGAGCAGTTCTTC.

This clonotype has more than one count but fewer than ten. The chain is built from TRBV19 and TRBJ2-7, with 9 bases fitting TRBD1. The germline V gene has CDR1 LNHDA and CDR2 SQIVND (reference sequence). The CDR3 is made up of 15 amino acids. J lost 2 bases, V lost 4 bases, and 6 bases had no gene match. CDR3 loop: CASSKGQGPTYEQYF. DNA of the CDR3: TGTGCCAGTAGTAAGGGACAGGGTCCGACCTACGAGCAGTACTTC.

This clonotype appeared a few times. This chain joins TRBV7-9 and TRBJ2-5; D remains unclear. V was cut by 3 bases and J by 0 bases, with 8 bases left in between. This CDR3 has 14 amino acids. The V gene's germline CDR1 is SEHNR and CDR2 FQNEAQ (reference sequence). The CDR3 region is CASSFATDQETQYF. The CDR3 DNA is TGTGCCAGCAGCTTCGCGACCGACCAAGAGACCCAGTACTTC. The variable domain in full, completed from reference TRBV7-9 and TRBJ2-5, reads DTGVSQNPRHKITKRGQNVTFRCDPISEHNRLYWYRQTLGQGPEFLTYFQNEAQLEKSRLLSDRFSAERPKGSFSTLEIQRTEQGDSAMYLCASSFATDQETQYFGPGTRLLVL.

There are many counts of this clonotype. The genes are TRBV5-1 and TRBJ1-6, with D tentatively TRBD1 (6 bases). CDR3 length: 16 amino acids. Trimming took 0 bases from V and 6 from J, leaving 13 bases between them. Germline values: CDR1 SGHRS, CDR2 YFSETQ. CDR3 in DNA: TGCGCCAGCAGCTTGGTGGGGAGGGGGTTTAATTCACCCCTCCACTTT. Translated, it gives CASSLVGRGFNSPLHF.

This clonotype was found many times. CDR3 in amino acids: CASSWLSFRGQETQYF. CDR3 in DNA: TGTGCCAGCAGTTGGCTAAGTTTCAGGGGTCAAGAGACCCAGTACTTC. The gene calls are TRBV28 and TRBJ2-5; tentatively, D is TRBD1 (6 bases). Per germline, CDR1 MDHEN and CDR2 SYDVKM. The CDR3 length is 16 residues. V lost 4 bases and J 2 bases, leaving 17 bases between the germline ends.

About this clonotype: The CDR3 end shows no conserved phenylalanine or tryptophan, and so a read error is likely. CDR3 region: CASSLGATNEKLFL. CDR3 DNA sequence: TGTGCCAGCAGCTTAGGGGCAACTAATGAAAAACTGTTTCTT. J is TRBJ1-4 and V is TRBV7-9; D call uncertain. V lost 1 base and J lost 0, with 3 bases in between. The CDR3 covers 14 residues. The V gene's germline CDR1 is SEHNR and CDR2 FQNEAQ (reference sequence).

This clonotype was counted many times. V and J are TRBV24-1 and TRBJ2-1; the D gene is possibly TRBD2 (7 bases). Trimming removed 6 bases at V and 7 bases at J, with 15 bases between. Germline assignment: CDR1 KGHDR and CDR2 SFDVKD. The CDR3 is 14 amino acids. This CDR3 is CATSIEGGRNEQFF. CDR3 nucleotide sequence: TGTGCCACCAGTATCGAGGGGGGGAGAAATGAGCAGTTCTTC.

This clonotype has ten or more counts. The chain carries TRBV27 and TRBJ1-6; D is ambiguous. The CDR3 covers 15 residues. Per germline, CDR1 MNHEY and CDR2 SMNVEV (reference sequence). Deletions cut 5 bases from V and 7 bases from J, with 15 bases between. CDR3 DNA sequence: TGTGCCAGCAGTCCAACCTCGTGGAGGAATTCACCCCTCCACTTT. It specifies CASSPTSWRNSPLHF.

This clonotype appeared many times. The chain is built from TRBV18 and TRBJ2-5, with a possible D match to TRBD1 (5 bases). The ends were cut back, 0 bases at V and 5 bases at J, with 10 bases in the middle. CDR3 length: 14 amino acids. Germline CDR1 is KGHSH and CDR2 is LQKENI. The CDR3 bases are TGTGCCAGCTCACCACCGGGGCAGGTGGAGACCCAGTACTTC. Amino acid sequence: CASSPPGQVETQYF.